Below, 20 T cell receptor beta chains from the same sample are listed, as sequenced in a study of technical replicates of blood from a few donors. Clones were read by immunoSEQ multiplex PCR, and TCRdb kept only the in-frame ones, dropping some. The table lists about 61,000 clones, about 97% of them singletons, with over 0.15% in the top ten. Input material: T cells isolated from PBMCs. These receptors were taken from a human donor in good health.

The rearrangement uses TRBV5-1 and TRBJ1-5, with D possibly TRBD1 on 5 matching bases. Deletions cut 4 bases from V and 6 bases from J, with 11 bases between. This CDR3 is built from 13 residues. Germline V gives CDR1 SGHRS, CDR2 YFSETQ. The CDR3 DNA is TGCGCCAGCAGCCAGGGAAATGGTCAGCCCCAGCATTTT. It is translated as CASSQGNGQPQHF.

This chain links TRBV11-3 with TRBJ2-3; TRBD1 might be the D (5 bases). The CDR3 has 15 amino acids. Per the germline V gene, CDR1 is SGHNT and CDR2 is YENEEA. V was pared by 5 bases and J by 2 bases, with 14 bases between. DNA for the CDR3: TGTGCCAGCAGCCACGGCAGGGTGGACACAGATACGCAGTATTTT. Its protein is CASSHGRVDTDTQYF.

CDR3: CASSELSRGARNIQYF. CDR3 DNA sequence: TGTGCCAGCAGTGAGCTCTCAAGGGGCGCGAGAAACATTCAGTACTTC. The V call is TRBV2, the J call TRBJ2-4; the D gene is possibly TRBD1 (5 bases). V was shortened by 3 bases and J by 6 bases, with 18 bases between the two germline ends. In germline, CDR1 is SNHLY, CDR2 FYNNEI. The CDR3 consists of 16 residues.

The rearrangement joins TRBV4-1 to TRBJ2-7; D might be TRBD2 (6 bases). The CDR3 extends over 14 amino acids. The germline V and J ends were trimmed by 3 bases and 5 bases, with 14 bases remaining between them. The germline CDR1 and CDR2 sequences are MGHRA and YSYEKL. CDR3 amino acids: CASSHGRGYNEQYF. The CDR3 DNA sequence: TGCGCCAGCAGCCATGGTCGGGGGTATAACGAGCAGTACTTC.

The J gene is TRBJ2-7, the V gene TRBV2; D is perhaps TRBD1 (6 bases). Trimming stripped 7 bases from V and 1 base from J, with 14 bases between. The germline CDR1 and CDR2 sequences are SNHLY and FYNNEI. The CDR3 has 14 amino acids. This chain's CDR3 is CASTLDSYSYEQYF. For the CDR3, the DNA is TGTGCCAGCACCTTGGACAGCTATTCCTACGAGCAGTACTTC.

V and J are TRBV9 and TRBJ2-2, with 9 nucleotides matching TRBD1. CDR1 and CDR2 from the germline V gene are SGDLS and YYNGEE. The CDR3 covers 16 residues. Losses at the gene ends were 3 bases for V and 6 bases for J; bases not matched to a gene: 9. The CDR3: CASSATGTGYAGELFF. The DNA of the CDR3 is TGTGCCAGCAGCGCAACCGGGACAGGGTACGCCGGGGAGCTGTTTTTT.

The rearrangement links TRBV5-8 to TRBJ2-5; the D gene is possibly TRBD1 (6 bases). The CDR3 is 17 amino acids. With 5 bases removed from V and 0 bases from J, the gap between germline ends came to 20 bases. Looked up from germline, CDR1 is SGHTS and CDR2 is YDEGEE. CDR3 region: CASSRGTRTDNQETQYF. The DNA of the CDR3 is TGTGCCAGCAGTCGAGGGACCCGGACAGACAACCAAGAGACCCAGTACTTC.

The V and J genes are TRBV6-1 and TRBJ2-7, with D perhaps TRBD1 (6 bases). Per germline, CDR1 MNHNS and CDR2 SASEGT. V was trimmed by 1 base and J by 2 bases, leaving 12 bases between them. The CDR3 has 15 amino acids. DNA of the CDR3: TGTGCCAGCAGTGAAGGGTGGGACACGACCTACGAGCAGTACTTC. It translates to CASSEGWDTTYEQYF.

The rearrangement links TRBV7-6 to TRBJ1-4; 7 bases map to TRBD1. The ends lost 2 bases at V and 0 bases at J; junction bases unmatched: 9. This CDR3 comprises 18 residues. Germline values: CDR1 SGHVS, CDR2 FNYEAQ. CDR3 sequence reads: CASSLSPGTASTNEKLFF. DNA for the CDR3: TGTGCCAGCAGCTTAAGTCCAGGGACAGCATCAACTAATGAAAAACTGTTTTTT.

This chain connects TRBV11-2 to TRBJ2-1; no clear D gene. The germline CDR1 and CDR2 sequences are SGHAT and FQNNGV. V lost 5 bases to trimming and J lost 9 bases, with 20 bases between them. The CDR3 consists of 15 residues. The CDR3 loop is CASSRPLSWRGEQFF. As DNA, the CDR3 is TGTGCCAGCAGCCGGCCTCTTAGCTGGCGAGGTGAGCAGTTCTTC.

The rearrangement links TRBV4-1 to TRBJ1-3; no clear D. This CDR3 comprises 16 residues. Germline assignment: CDR1 MGHRA and CDR2 YSYEKL. V was clipped by 1 base and J by 5 bases, with 15 bases between them. The CDR3 here is CASSQGGLLERNTIYF. The CDR3 DNA sequence: TGCGCCAGCAGCCAAGGAGGGTTACTCGAAAGAAACACCATATATTTT.

V is TRBV5-4 and J is TRBJ2-1; D gene uncertain. CDR3 length equals 13 residues. Germline CDR1 reads SGHNT; CDR2 reads YYREEE (reference sequence). V was pared by 3 bases and J by 6 bases, with 10 bases between. As DNA, the CDR3 is TGTGCCAGCAGCTCCGGAGTGGGCAATGAGCAGTTCTTC. This gives the protein CASSSGVGNEQFF.

The chain is built from TRBV27 and TRBJ2-7, with TRBD1 matching 8 bases. The V segment lost 5 bases and the J segment 3 bases; nucleotides outside the gene matches: 6. The CDR3 totals 14 residues. Germline values: CDR1 MNHEY, CDR2 SMNVEV (reference sequence). CDR3 region: CASSTGTGGYEQYF. CDR3 bases: TGTGCCAGCAGTACCGGGACAGGAGGCTACGAGCAGTACTTC.

This chain uses TRBV25-1 with TRBJ2-2; 8 bases are a match to TRBD2. Germline V gene data show CDR1 as MGHDK and CDR2 as SYGVNS. The CDR3 has 16 residues. The V segment lost 6 bases and the J segment 5 bases; nucleotides outside the gene matches: 11. This CDR3 reads CASSRGATSVTGELFF. CDR3 DNA sequence: TGTGCCAGCAGCAGGGGTGCGACTAGCGTAACCGGGGAGCTGTTTTTT.

The genes are TRBV28 and TRBJ2-1; TRBD2 is a possible D gene (6 bases). V lost 4 bases and J lost 3, with 19 bases in between. CDR1 and CDR2 from the germline V gene are MDHEN and SYDVKM. This CDR3 is 17 amino acids long. The CDR3 region has the DNA TGTGCCAGCAGTTCGAGGGGAAATAGCGGCCTCTACAATGAGCAGTTCTTC. Translated: CASSSRGNSGLYNEQFF. Supplemented by reference TRBV28 and TRBJ2-1, the full variable domain reads DVKVTQSSRYLVKRTGEKVFLECVQDMDHENMFWYRQDPGLGLRLIYFSYDVKMKEKGDIPEGYSVSREKKERFSLILESASTNQTSMYLCASSSRGNSGLYNEQFFGPGTRLTVL.

The chain combines TRBV6-6 with TRBJ2-7, with 11 positions matching TRBD1. Trimming removed 7 bases from V and 3 bases from J; junction bases left unmatched: 5. The germline V gene has CDR1 MNHNY and CDR2 SVGAGI (reference sequence). CDR3 size: 14 residues. CDR3 protein: CASNPGTGGYEQYF. The CDR3 DNA reads as TGTGCCAGCAACCCCGGGACAGGGGGCTACGAGCAGTACTTC.

The chain uses TRBV6-5 and TRBJ1-1; TRBD1 agrees at 10 bases. With V trimmed by 5 bases and J by 6 bases, 9 bases remained unmatched. This CDR3 comprises 15 residues. Germline V gene data show CDR1 as MNHEY and CDR2 as SVGAGI. The CDR3 DNA reads TGTGCCAGCAGTCAGCCGACAGGGGGCGTTTCTGAAGCTTTCTTT. Its translation is CASSQPTGGVSEAFF.

The chain has TRBV30 and TRBJ1-5; no definite D call. The length of the CDR3 is 13 residues. Germline V gene lookup returns CDR1 GTSNPN and CDR2 SVGIG (reference sequence). V lost 2 bases to trimming and J lost 2 bases, with 7 bases between them. As DNA, the CDR3 is TGTGCCTGGAGTAGGCAGGGCAATCAGCCCCAGCATTTT. This gives the protein CAWSRQGNQPQHF.

This rearrangement joins TRBV4-1 to TRBJ2-7; 8 nucleotides match TRBD1. V dropped 2 bases and J dropped 5; count of bases not matched to a gene: 8. Germline assignment: CDR1 MGHRA and CDR2 YSYEKL. The CDR3 spans 15 residues. The CDR3 loop is CASSQLDRAVHEQYF. The CDR3 coding sequence is TGCGCCAGCAGCCAATTGGACAGGGCCGTCCACGAGCAGTACTTC.

The chain combines TRBV4-2 with TRBJ2-1; the D is unclear. This CDR3 region has 12 residues. Germline CDR1 reads LGHNA; CDR2 reads YNFKEQ. V lost 5 bases to trimming and J lost 4 bases, with 6 bases between them. This chain's CDR3 is CASSSNYNEQFF. DNA for the CDR3: TGTGCCAGCAGCTCTAATTACAATGAGCAGTTCTTC.